A single sample is the source of the 16 T cell receptor beta chains below, sequenced in a study of blood T cell repertoires in COVID-19. Libraries were prepared by immunoSEQ multiplex PCR; TCRdb keeps only in-frame clonotypes and omits some of them. The sample records about 45,000 clones, nearly 70% being singletons. The source material was peripheral blood. These receptors came from a man older than 75 with acute or convalescent COVID-19.

The V gene is TRBV6-6, the J gene TRBJ1-2, with D possibly matching TRBD1 (5 bases). From germline, CDR1 is MNHNY and CDR2 SVGAGI (reference sequence). Trimming took off 6 bases at V and 6 bases at J, with 14 bases between the two ends. The CDR3 contains 13 residues. CDR3 sequence reads: CASSPSGRDGYTF. The DNA of the CDR3 is TGTGCCAGCAGCCCCTCGGGCAGGGATGGCTACACCTTC.

This clone has only a few counts. The genes are TRBV6-5 and TRBJ1-5, with a tentative D call TRBD1 (6 bases). Germline V gene lookup returns CDR1 MNHEY and CDR2 SVGAGI. The CDR3 is made up of 15 amino acids. V lost 0 bases and J 2 bases, leaving 8 bases between the germline ends. The CDR3 loop is CASSYSNRGNQPQHF. The DNA for the CDR3 is TGTGCCAGCAGTTACTCGAACAGGGGCAATCAGCCCCAGCATTTT.

The V call is TRBV9, the J call TRBJ2-1; maybe TRBD1 (5 bases). Trimming removed 3 bases from V and 0 bases from J, with 13 bases in between. The CDR3 is 16 amino acids. CDR1 and CDR2 from the germline V gene are SGDLS and YYNGEE. In nucleotides, the CDR3 is TGTGCCAGCAGCGCAAGGGGCCGGAGCTCCTACAATGAGCAGTTCTTC. Translating it yields CASSARGRSSYNEQFF.

This clone was detected a few times. The chain joins TRBV3-1 (or the pseudogene TRBV3-2) to TRBJ2-7; possibly TRBD1 for D (6 bases). Germline CDR1 reads LGHDT; CDR2 reads YNNKEL (reference sequence). V lost 4 bases and J lost 6, with 13 bases in between. This CDR3 has 13 residues. The chain's CDR3 is CASSPRSRGEQYF. CDR3 in DNA: TGTGCCAGCAGCCCCCGGTCCAGGGGCGAGCAGTACTTC.

The chain links TRBV12-3 or TRBV12-4 to TRBJ1-2, with 7 bases lining up with TRBD1. J was trimmed by 6 bases and V by 6 bases; bases with no gene match: 4. The CDR3 has 12 residues. CDR3 bases: TGTGCCAGCAGCAGGACAGGCGATGGCTACACCTTC. It translates to CASSRTGDGYTF.

The V and J genes are TRBV5-1 and TRBJ2-3; perhaps TRBD2 as D (6 bases). CDR1 and CDR2 from the germline V gene are SGHRS and YFSETQ. The length of the CDR3 is 16 residues. The ends were cut back, 1 base at V and 1 base at J, with 13 bases in the middle. The CDR3 bases are TGCGCCAGCAGCTTGAGTGGGCGGGACGGCACAGATACGCAGTATTTT. Residues: CASSLSGRDGTDTQYF. Variable domain in full (rest from reference TRBV5-1 and TRBJ2-3): KAGVTQTPRYLIKTRGQQVTLSCSPISGHRSVSWYQQTPGQGLQFLFEYFSETQRNKGNFPGRFSGRQFSNSRSEMNVSTLELGDSALYLCASSLSGRDGTDTQYFGPGTRLTVL.

The V call is TRBV10-3, the J call TRBJ2-7; the D gene is possibly TRBD2 (6 bases). There are 13 residues in the CDR3. V was clipped by 0 bases and J by 3 bases, with 6 bases between them. Germline assignment: CDR1 ENHRY and CDR2 SYGVKD. The CDR3 DNA follows: TGTGCCATCAGTGAGTCGGGACTCTACGAGCAGTACTTC. This sequence encodes CAISESGLYEQYF.

The chain recombines TRBV10-3 with TRBJ1-1; TRBD1 is a possible D gene (6 bases). The V end was cut by 4 bases, the J end by 4 bases, with 16 bases between. The CDR3 consists of 15 residues. Germline assignment: CDR1 ENHRY and CDR2 SYGVKD. CDR3 DNA: TGTGCCATCAGTGCTAGGGGAGGGGGTGGCACTGAAGCTTTCTTT. Translation gives CAISARGGGGTEAFF.

V is TRBV9 and J is TRBJ2-2; D possibly corresponds to TRBD1 (6 bases). Germline CDR1 is SGDLS and CDR2 is YYNGEE. The CDR3 runs 14 residues. V was cut by 0 bases and J by 9 bases, with 12 bases left in between. The DNA of the CDR3 is TGTGCCAGCAGCGTAGCTGATGGGGGCAGGGAGCTGTTTTTT. Translating it yields CASSVADGGRELFF.

The rearrangement joins TRBV19 to TRBJ2-3, with D unresolved. This CDR3 is 16 amino acids long. The V and J ends lost 3 bases and 4 bases respectively, with 17 bases between them. Germline V CDR1 and CDR2: LNHDA, SQIVND (reference sequence). CDR3 in DNA: TGTGCCAGTAGTATTTCGGGTCAGTACCAGTCAGATACGCAGTATTTT. Its translation is CASSISGQYQSDTQYF.

In DNA, the CDR3 is TGTGCCAGCAGCCCGCGAGACTCGTTGAAACTAGCCAAAAACATTCAGTACTTC. Translation gives CASSPRDSLKLAKNIQYF. The rearrangement joins TRBV11-3 to TRBJ2-4; no clear D gene. The V gene lost 5 bases and the J gene lost 0 bases, with 20 bases spanning the gap. This CDR3 comprises 18 residues. Germline CDR1 reads SGHNT; CDR2 reads YENEEA. The full variable domain, completed using reference TRBV11-3 and TRBJ2-4, is EAGVVQSPRYKIIEKKQPVAFWCNPISGHNTLYWYLQNLGQGPELLIRYENEEAVDDSQLPKDRFSAERLKGVDSTLKIQPAELGDSAVYLCASSPRDSLKLAKNIQYFGAGTRLSVL.

This chain links TRBV5-1 with TRBJ2-2, with D perhaps matching TRBD2 (5 bases). The CDR3 runs 15 residues. Trimming took 0 bases from V and 5 from J, leaving 11 bases between them. Per germline, CDR1 SGHRS and CDR2 YFSETQ. The DNA for the CDR3 is TGCGCCAGCAGCTTGGACGGGGAAAAGACCGGGGAGCTGTTTTTT. The encoded protein is CASSLDGEKTGELFF.

This clone was detected ten times or more. The chain uses TRBV5-6 and TRBJ1-5; 8 bases are shared with TRBD1. Germline V gene lookup returns CDR1 SGHDT and CDR2 YYEEEE. The CDR3 consists of 17 residues. V was clipped by 1 base and J by 2 bases; unmatched bases: 8. CDR3 protein: CASSLRQGALGNQPQHF. CDR3 coding DNA: TGTGCCAGCAGCTTGAGGCAGGGGGCGTTGGGCAATCAGCCCCAGCATTTT.

This chain joins TRBV6-5 and TRBJ2-7; D unclear. Trimming pared 0 bases from V and 2 bases from J, leaving 5 bases between. The CDR3 has 13 amino acids. Germline V gene lookup returns CDR1 MNHEY and CDR2 SVGAGI. For the CDR3, the DNA is TGTGCCAGCAGTTACTCTCTAGCCTACGAGCAGTACTTC. Translation gives CASSYSLAYEQYF.

The gene calls are TRBV10-3 and TRBJ2-1, with 9 bases that match TRBD1. The CDR3 extends over 17 amino acids. Looked up from germline, CDR1 is ENHRY and CDR2 is SYGVKD. Losses at the gene ends were 2 bases for V and 4 bases for J; bases not matched to a gene: 9. The CDR3 spells CAISEAGDRDSYNEQFF. CDR3 DNA: TGTGCCATCAGTGAGGCAGGGGACAGGGACTCTTACAATGAGCAGTTCTTC.

J is TRBJ2-5 and V is TRBV4-1; a possible D gene is TRBD1 (6 bases). The germline CDR1 and CDR2 sequences are MGHRA and YSYEKL. Between the trimmed V and J ends, which lost 1 base and 5 bases, there was a span of 14 bases. This CDR3 spans 15 amino acids. CDR3 in DNA: TGCGCCAGCAGCCAAGTACAGGACAGTAGGGAGACCCAGTACTTC. Protein product: CASSQVQDSRETQYF.